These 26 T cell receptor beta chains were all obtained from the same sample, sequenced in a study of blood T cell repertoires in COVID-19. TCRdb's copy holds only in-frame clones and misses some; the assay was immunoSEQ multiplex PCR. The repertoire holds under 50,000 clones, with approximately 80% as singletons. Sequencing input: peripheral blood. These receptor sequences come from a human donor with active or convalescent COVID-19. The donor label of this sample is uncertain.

CDR3 bases: TGTGCCAGTAGTACCCGAACAGGGGCCACGAACACTGAAGCTTTCTTT. It specifies CASSTRTGATNTEAFF. The rearrangement joins TRBV19 to TRBJ1-1; 7 nucleotides agree with TRBD1. V lost 4 bases to trimming and J lost 1 base; unmatched junction nucleotides: 9. This CDR3 is built from 16 residues. CDR1 LNHDA and CDR2 SQIVND come from the germline V gene (reference sequence). The full variable domain, in which reference TRBV19 and TRBJ1-1 provide the parts outside the CDR3, is DGGITQSPKYLFRKEGQNVTLSCEQNLNHDAMYWYRQDPGQGLRLIYYSQIVNDFQKGDIAEGYSVSREKKESFPLTVTSAQKNPTAFYLCASSTRTGATNTEAFFGQGTRLTVV.

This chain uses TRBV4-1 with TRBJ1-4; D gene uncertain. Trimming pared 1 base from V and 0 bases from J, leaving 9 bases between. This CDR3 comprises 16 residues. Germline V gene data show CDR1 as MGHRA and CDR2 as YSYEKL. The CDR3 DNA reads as TGCGCCAGCAGCCAAGGGTGGGCTACAACTAATGAAAAACTGTTTTTT. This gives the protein CASSQGWATTNEKLFF.

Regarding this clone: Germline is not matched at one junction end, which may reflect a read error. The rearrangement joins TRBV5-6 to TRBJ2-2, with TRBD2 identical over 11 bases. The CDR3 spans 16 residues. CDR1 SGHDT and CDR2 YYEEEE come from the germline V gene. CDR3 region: CASSDQTSGNSGELFF. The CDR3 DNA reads TGTGCCAGCAGCGACCAGACTAGCGGGAACTCCGGGGAGCTGTTTTTT.

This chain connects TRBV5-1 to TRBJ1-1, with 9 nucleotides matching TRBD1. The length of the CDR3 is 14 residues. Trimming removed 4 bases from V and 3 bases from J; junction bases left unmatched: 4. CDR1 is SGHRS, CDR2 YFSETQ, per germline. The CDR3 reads CASSRGQGDTEAFF. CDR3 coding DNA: TGCGCCAGCAGCCGGGGACAGGGAGACACTGAAGCTTTCTTT.

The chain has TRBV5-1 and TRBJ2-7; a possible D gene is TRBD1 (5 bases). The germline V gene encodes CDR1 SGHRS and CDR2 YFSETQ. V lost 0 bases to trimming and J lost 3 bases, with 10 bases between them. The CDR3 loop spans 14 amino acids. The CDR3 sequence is CASSLERGHYEQYF. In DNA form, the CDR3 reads TGCGCCAGCAGCTTGGAAAGGGGCCACTACGAGCAGTACTTC.

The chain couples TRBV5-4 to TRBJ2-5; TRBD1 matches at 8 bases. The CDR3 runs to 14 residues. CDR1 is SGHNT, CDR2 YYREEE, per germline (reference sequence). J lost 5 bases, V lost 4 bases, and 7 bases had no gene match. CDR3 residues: CASSLRDRGETQYF. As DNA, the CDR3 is TGTGCCAGCAGCCTGAGAGACAGGGGTGAGACCCAGTACTTC.

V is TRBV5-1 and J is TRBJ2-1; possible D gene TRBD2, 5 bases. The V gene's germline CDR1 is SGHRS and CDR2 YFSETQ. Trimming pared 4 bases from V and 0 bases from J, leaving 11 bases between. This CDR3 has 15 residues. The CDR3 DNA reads TGCGCCAGCAGCGAGGGTCAGAGCTCCTACAATGAGCAGTTCTTC. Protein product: CASSEGQSSYNEQFF.

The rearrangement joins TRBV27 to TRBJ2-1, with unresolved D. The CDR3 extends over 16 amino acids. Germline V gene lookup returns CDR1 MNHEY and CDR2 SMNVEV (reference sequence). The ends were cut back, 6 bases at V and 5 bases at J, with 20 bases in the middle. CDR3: CASSRLLRGSHNEQFF. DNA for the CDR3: TGTGCCAGCAGCCGGCTTCTTCGCGGCTCTCACAATGAGCAGTTCTTC.

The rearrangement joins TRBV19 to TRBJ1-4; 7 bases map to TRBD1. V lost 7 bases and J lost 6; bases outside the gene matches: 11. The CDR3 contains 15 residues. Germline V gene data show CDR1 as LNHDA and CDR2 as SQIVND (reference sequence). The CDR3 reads CASTSGAGGHEKLFF. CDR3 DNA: TGTGCCAGTACCTCAGGGGCAGGGGGTCATGAAAAACTGTTTTTT.

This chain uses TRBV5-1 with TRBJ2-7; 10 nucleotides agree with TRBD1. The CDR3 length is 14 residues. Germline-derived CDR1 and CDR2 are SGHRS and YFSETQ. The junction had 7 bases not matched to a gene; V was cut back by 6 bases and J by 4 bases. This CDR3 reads CASNTGTGVYEQYF. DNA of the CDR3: TGCGCCAGCAATACTGGGACAGGGGTGTACGAGCAGTACTTC.

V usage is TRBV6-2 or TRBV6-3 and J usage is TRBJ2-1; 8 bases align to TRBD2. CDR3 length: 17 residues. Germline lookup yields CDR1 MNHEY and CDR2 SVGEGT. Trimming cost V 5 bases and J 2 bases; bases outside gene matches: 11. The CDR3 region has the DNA TGTGCCAGCAGTATTACGGCGGGGACTAGGCCCTACAATGAGCAGTTCTTC. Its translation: CASSITAGTRPYNEQFF.

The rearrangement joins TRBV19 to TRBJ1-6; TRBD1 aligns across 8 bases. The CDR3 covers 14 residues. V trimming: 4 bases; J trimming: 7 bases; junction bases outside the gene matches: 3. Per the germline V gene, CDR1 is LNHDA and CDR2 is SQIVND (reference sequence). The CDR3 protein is CASSTDRENSPLHF. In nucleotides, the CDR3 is TGTGCCAGTAGTACGGACAGGGAAAATTCACCCCTCCACTTT.

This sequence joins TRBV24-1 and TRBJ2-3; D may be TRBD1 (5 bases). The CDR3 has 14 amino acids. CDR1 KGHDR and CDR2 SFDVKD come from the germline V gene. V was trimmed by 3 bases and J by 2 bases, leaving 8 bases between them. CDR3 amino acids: CATSDETATDTQYF. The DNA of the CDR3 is TGTGCCACCAGTGATGAGACAGCCACAGATACGCAGTATTTT.

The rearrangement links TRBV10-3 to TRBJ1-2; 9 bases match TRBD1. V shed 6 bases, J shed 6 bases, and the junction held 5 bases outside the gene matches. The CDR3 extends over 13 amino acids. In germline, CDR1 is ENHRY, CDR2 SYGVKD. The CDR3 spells CAIRDDRGDGYTF. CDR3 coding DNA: TGTGCCATCAGGGATGACAGGGGGGATGGCTACACCTTC.

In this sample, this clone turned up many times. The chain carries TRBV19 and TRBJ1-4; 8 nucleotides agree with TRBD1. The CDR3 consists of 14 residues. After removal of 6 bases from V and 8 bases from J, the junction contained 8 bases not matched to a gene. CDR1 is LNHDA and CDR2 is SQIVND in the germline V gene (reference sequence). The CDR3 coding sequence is TGTGCCAGTAGGCCTCAGGGGGCCAGAGAAAAACTGTTTTTT. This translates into CASRPQGAREKLFF.

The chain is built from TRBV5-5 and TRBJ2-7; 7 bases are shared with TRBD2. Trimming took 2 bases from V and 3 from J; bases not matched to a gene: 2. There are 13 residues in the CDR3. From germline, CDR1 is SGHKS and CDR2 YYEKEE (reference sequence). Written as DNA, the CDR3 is TGTGCCAGCAGCTTTTCGGGAGGCTACGAGCAGTACTTC. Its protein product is CASSFSGGYEQYF.

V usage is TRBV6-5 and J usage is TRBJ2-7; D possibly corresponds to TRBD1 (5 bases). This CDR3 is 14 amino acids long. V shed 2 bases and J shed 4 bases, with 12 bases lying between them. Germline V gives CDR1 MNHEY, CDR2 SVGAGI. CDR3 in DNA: TGTGCCAGCAGTTACCGATCAGGGTTATACGAGCAGTACTTC. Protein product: CASSYRSGLYEQYF.

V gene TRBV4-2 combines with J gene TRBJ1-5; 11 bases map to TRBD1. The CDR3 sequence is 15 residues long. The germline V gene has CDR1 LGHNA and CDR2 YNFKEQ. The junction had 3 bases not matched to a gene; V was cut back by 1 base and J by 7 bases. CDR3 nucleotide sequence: TGTGCCAGCAGCCAAGTTAGGACAGGGGGCCAGCCCCAGCATTTT. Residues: CASSQVRTGGQPQHF.

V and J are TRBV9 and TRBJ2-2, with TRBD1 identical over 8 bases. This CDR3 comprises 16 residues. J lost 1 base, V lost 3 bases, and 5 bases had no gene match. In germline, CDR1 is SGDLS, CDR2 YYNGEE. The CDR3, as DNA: TGTGCCAGCAGCGCTCAGGGACAGGTGAACACCGGGGAGCTGTTTTTT. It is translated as CASSAQGQVNTGELFF.

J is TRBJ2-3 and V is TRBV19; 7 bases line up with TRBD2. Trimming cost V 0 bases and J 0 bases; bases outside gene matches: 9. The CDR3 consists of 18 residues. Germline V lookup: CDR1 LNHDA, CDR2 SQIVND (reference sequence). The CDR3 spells CASSIDLVLSGSTDTQYF. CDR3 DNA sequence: TGTGCCAGTAGTATAGATCTCGTCCTTAGCGGGAGCACAGATACGCAGTATTTT.

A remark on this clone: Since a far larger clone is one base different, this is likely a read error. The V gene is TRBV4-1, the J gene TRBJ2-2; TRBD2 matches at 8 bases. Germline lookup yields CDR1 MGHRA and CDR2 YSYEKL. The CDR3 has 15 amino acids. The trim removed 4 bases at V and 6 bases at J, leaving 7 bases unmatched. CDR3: CASSLAGGGPGELFF. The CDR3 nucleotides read TGCGCCAGCAGCCTGGCCGGGGGGGGGCCCGGGGAGCTGTTTTTT.

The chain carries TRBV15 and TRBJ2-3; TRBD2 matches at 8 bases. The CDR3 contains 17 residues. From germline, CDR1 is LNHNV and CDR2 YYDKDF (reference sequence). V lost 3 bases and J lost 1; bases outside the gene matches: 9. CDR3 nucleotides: TGTGCCACCAGCAGGACCGAGTGGCGGGAGGGCACAGATACGCAGTATTTT. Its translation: CATSRTEWREGTDTQYF.

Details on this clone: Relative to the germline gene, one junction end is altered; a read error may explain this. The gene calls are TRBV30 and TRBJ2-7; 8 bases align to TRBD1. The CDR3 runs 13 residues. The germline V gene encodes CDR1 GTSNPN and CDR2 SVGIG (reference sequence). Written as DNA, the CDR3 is TGTGCCTGGAGTGTCAACAACGGACAGGGTATTGGCTTC. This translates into CAWSVNNGQGIGF.

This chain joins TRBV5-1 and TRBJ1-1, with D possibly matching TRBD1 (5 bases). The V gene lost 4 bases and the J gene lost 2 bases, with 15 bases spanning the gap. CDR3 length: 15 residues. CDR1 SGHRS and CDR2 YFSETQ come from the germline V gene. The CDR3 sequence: CASSGGAGLNTEAFF. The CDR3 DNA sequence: TGCGCCAGCAGCGGAGGGGCAGGCCTTAACACTGAAGCTTTCTTT. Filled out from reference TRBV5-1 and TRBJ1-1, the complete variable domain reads KAGVTQTPRYLIKTRGQQVTLSCSPISGHRSVSWYQQTPGQGLQFLFEYFSETQRNKGNFPGRFSGRQFSNSRSEMNVSTLELGDSALYLCASSGGAGLNTEAFFGQGTRLTVV.

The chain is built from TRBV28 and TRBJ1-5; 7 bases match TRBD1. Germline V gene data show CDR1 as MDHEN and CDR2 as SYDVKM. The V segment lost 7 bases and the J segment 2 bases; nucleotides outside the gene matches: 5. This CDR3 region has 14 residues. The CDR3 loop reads CASIPTGRNQPQHF. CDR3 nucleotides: TGTGCCAGCATCCCGACAGGGCGCAATCAGCCCCAGCATTTT. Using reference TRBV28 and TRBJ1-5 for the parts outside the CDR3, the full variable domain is DVKVTQSSRYLVKRTGEKVFLECVQDMDHENMFWYRQDPGLGLRLIYFSYDVKMKEKGDIPEGYSVSREKKERFSLILESASTNQTSMYLCASIPTGRNQPQHFGDGTRLSIL.

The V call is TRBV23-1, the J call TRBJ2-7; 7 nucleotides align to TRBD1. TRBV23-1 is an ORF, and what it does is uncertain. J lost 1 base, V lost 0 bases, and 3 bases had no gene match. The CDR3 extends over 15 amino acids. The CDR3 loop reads CASSQSGTESYEQYF. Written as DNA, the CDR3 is TGCGCCAGCAGTCAATCAGGGACAGAATCCTACGAGCAGTACTTC.